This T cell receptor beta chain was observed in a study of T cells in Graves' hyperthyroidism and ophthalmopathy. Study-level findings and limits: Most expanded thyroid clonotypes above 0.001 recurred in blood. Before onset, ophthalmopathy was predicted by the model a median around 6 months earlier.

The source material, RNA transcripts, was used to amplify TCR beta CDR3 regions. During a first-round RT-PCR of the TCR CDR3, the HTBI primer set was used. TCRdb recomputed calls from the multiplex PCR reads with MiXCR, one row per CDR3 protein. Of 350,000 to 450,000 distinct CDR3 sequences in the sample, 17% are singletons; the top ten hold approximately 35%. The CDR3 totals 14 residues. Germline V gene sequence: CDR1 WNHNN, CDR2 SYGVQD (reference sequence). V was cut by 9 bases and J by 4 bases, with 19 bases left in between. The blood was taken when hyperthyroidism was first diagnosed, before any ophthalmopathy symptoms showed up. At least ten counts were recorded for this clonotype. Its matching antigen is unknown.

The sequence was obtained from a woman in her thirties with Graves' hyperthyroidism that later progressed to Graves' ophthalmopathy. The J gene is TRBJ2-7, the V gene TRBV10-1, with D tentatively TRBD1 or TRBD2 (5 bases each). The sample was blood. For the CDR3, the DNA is TGCGCCAGAACGAGGGGTCCGATCAGGTACGAGCAGTACTTC. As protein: CARTRGPIRYEQYF.